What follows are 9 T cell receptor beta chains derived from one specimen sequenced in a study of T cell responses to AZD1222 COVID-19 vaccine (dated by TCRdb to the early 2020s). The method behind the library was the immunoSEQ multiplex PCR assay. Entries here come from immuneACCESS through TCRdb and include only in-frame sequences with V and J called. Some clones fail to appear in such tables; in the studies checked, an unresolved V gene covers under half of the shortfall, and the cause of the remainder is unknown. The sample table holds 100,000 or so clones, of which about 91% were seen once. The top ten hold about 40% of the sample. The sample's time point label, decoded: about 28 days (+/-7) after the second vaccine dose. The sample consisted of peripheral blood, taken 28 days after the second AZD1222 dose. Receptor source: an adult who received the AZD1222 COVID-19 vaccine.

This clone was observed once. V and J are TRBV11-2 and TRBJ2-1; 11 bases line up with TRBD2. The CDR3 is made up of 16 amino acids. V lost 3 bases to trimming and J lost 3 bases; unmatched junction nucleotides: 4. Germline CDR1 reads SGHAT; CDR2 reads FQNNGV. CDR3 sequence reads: CASSFLAGGGYNEQFF. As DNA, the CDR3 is TGTGCCAGCAGCTTTCTAGCGGGAGGAGGCTACAATGAGCAGTTCTTC.

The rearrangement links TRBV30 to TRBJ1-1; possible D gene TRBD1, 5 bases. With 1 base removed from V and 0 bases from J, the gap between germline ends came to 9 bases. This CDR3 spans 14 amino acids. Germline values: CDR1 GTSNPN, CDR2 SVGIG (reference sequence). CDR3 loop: CAWSAGVMNTEAFF. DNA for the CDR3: TGTGCCTGGAGTGCGGGGGTGATGAACACTGAAGCTTTCTTT.

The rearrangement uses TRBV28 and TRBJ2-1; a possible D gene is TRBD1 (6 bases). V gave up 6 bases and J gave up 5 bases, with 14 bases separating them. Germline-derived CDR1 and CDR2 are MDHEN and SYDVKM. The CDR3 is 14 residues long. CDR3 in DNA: TGTGCCAGCAGAAAGTCAGGGGTCCACAATGAGCAGTTCTTC. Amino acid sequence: CASRKSGVHNEQFF.

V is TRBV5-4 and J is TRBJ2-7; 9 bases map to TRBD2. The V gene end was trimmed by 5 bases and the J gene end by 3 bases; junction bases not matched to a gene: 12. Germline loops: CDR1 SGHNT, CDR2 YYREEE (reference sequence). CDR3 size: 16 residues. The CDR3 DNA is TGTGCCAGCAGAAGTGCGGGAGGGCCAATAAACTACGAGCAGTACTTC. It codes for CASRSAGGPINYEQYF.

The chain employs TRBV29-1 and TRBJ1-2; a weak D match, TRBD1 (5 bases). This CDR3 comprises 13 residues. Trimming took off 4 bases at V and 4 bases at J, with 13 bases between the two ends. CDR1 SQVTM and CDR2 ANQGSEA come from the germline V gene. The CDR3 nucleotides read TGCAGCGTTGGGGATCGGCAGGGCTATGGCTACACCTTC. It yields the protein CSVGDRQGYGYTF. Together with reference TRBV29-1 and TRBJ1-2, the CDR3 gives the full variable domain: SAVISQKPSRDICQRGTSLTIQCQVDSQVTMMFWYRQQPGQSLTLIATANQGSEATYESGFVIDKFPISRPNLTFSTLTVSNMSPEDSSIYLCSVGDRQGYGYTFGSGTRLTVV.

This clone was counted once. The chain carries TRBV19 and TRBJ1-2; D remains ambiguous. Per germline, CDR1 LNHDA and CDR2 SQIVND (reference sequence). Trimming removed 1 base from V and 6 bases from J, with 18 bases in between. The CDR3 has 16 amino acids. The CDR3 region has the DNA TGTGCCAGTAGTATAGTTTCCGTGGCGGGGTCAGATGGCTACACCTTC. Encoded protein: CASSIVSVAGSDGYTF. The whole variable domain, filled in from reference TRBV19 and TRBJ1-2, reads DGGITQSPKYLFRKEGQNVTLSCEQNLNHDAMYWYRQDPGQGLRLIYYSQIVNDFQKGDIAEGYSVSREKKESFPLTVTSAQKNPTAFYLCASSIVSVAGSDGYTFGSGTRLTVV.

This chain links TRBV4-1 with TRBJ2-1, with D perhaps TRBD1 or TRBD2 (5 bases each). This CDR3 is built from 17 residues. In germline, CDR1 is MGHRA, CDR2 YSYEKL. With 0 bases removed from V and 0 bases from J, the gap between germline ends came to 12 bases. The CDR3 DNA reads TGCGCCAGCAGCCAAGAAGGGACCCTCAGCTCCTACAATGAGCAGTTCTTC. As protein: CASSQEGTLSSYNEQFF.

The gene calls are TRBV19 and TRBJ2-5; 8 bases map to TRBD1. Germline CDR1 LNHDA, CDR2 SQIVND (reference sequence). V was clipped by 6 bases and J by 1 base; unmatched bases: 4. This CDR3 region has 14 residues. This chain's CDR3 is CASRGRGRQETQYF. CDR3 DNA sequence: TGTGCCAGTAGGGGCAGGGGGCGCCAAGAGACCCAGTACTTC.

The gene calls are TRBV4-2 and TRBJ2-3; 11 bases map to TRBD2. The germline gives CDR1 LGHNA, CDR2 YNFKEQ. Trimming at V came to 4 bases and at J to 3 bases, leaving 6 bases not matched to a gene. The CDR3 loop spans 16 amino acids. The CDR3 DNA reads TGTGCCAGCAGCCTCATAGCGGGAGGGGTTACAGATACGCAGTATTTT. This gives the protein CASSLIAGGVTDTQYF.